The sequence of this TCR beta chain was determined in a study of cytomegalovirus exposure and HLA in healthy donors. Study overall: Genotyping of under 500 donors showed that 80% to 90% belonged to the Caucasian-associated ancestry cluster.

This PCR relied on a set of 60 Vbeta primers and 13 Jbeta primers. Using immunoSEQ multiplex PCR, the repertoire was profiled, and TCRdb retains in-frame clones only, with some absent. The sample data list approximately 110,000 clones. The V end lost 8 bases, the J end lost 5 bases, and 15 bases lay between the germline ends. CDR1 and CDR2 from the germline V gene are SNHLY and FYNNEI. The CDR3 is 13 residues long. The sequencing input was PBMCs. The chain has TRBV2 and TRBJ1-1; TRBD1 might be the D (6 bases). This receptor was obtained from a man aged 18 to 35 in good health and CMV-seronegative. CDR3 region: CASPSRGWTEAFF. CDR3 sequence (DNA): TGTGCCAGCCCGTCAAGGGGGTGGACTGAAGCTTTCTTT.